This T cell receptor (beta chain) derives from a study of T-cell memory formation after mild COVID-19. Constant-segment primers were used for 5'RACE, and the resulting TCR alpha and TCR beta cDNA libraries carried sample barcodes and UMIs. TCRdb reprocessed the 5' RACE reads via MiXCR and lists one record per CDR3 protein. In the table there are 450,000 to 650,000 distinct CDR3 sequences, roughly a fifth of which are singletons. Regarding the study as a whole: Contracting CD4+ clones sat mainly in CM and EM; CD8+ in EMRA.

Germline V lookup: CDR1 SGHTA, CDR2 FQGNSA. The CDR3 totals 17 residues. After removal of 0 bases from V and 1 base from J, the junction contained 6 bases not matched to a gene. This clonotype was detected a few times. Its cognate antigen is unknown. V usage is TRBV7-2 and J usage is TRBJ2-1; 7 nucleotides line up with TRBD2. The sample taken for sequencing was PBMCs or a T cell subset sorted from them (not recorded which). The clonotype was recovered from an adult woman who had mild COVID-19 (a few samples of this study predate the infection). Cell type and time point are not known. CDR3 in amino acids: CASSLAGASGSYNEQFF. CDR3 bases: TGTGCCAGCAGCTTAGCTGGAGCTAGCGGATCCTACAATGAGCAGTTCTTC. Full variable domain (outside the CDR3, taken from reference TRBV7-2 and TRBJ2-1): GAGVSQSPSNKVTEKGKDVELRCDPISGHTALYWYRQSLGQGLEFLIYFQGNSAPDKSGLPSDRFSAERTGGSVSTLTIQRTQQEDSAVYLCASSLAGASGSYNEQFFGPGTRLTVL.